Following are 20 T cell receptor beta chains from one sample sequenced in a study of CD8+ T cells in alopecia areata. RNA was isolated and reverse transcribed to cDNA, the sequencing template. Produced via immunoSEQ multiplex PCR; TCRdb's table is partial and in-frame only. Recorded here are about 3,200 clones, none singletons. The specimen sequenced was lesional skin. The receptors here all came from a C3H/HeJ mouse with alopecia areata. Strain haplotype (MHC): H2-k.

This clone was observed many times. Gene names follow the mouse nomenclature. The CDR3 is cut off 4 residues early in the read; its end comes from the germline J gene. This sequence joins TRBV13-2 and TRBJ2-3; 7 nucleotides line up with TRBD1. CDR1 NNHNN and CDR2 SYGAGS come from the germline V gene (reference sequence). CDR3 length: 15 amino acids. Unmatched junction bases numbered 4, after V lost 2 bases and J lost 1 base. The DNA read from the CDR3 is TGTGCCAGCGGTGAAACAGGGGAGGGTGCAGAA. This gives the protein CASGETGEGAE. The whole CDR3 reads CASGETGEGAETLYF.

As concerns this clone: Here the gene names and germline are mouse. The read stops 4 residues short of the end of the CDR3; the missing end is completed from the germline J gene. The chain couples TRBV13-1 to TRBJ1-4; TRBD1 is a possible D gene (6 bases). V lost 5 bases, J lost 0 bases, and 8 bases lay in between. This CDR3 is 14 amino acids long. CDR1 is NSHNY and CDR2 is SYGAGN in the germline V gene. The CDR3 sequence: CASRQGISNERLFF. The part of the CDR3 DNA that was read is TGTGCCAGCAGACAGGGTATTTCCAACGAA.

This clone was seen repeatedly, ten times or more. Gene names are mouse gene names. The CDR3 extends 4 residues past the end of the read, so its final part is completed from the germline J gene. The J gene is TRBJ2-7, the V gene TRBV16; 10 nucleotides line up with TRBD1. Germline V CDR1 and CDR2: SGHSA, FRNQAP. The CDR3 covers 15 residues. The CDR3 DNA, read in part, is TGTGCAAGCAGCTTAGATCGGGACAGGGGATAT. It is translated as CASSLDRDRGY. The complete CDR3 reads CASSLDRDRGYEQYF.

This clone was recorded at least ten times. Each gene name is a mouse one. The missing CDR3 end, 4 residues past where the read stops, is filled in from the germline J gene. This sequence joins TRBV13-2 and TRBJ2-4, with D possibly being TRBD1 (5 bases). Germline loops: CDR1 NNHNN, CDR2 SYGAGS (reference sequence). The CDR3 sequence is 13 residues long. The CDR3 is CASGGRRENTLYF. The part of the CDR3 DNA that was read is TGTGCCAGCGGTGGCCGCAGGGAAAAC.

This clone was recorded many times. Gene names refer to mouse genes. From the germline J gene comes the end of the CDR3, since the read stops 4 residues before it. This chain joins TRBV16 and TRBJ1-1, with 7 nucleotides matching TRBD1. V was pared by 3 bases and J by 0 bases, with 1 base of the junction left unmatched. The germline V gene has CDR1 SGHSA and CDR2 FRNQAP. The CDR3 consists of 14 residues. CDR3 residues: CASSLGQSNTEVFF. The sequenced CDR3 bases are TGTGCAAGCAGCTTGGGACAGTCAAACACA.

This clone has at least ten counts. Genes here carry mouse names. The read halts 4 residues ahead of the CDR3 end, with the missing end drawn from the germline J gene. The chain employs TRBV13-1 and TRBJ2-3; 11 nucleotides line up with TRBD2. This CDR3 region has 16 residues. Germline values: CDR1 NSHNY, CDR2 SYGAGN. The V segment lost 5 bases and the J segment 4 bases; nucleotides outside the gene matches: 9. CDR3 in amino acids: CASRDSYWGGPETLYF. CDR3 bases read: TGTGCCAGCAGGGATTCTTACTGGGGGGGCCCAGAA.

This clone was seen ten or more times. Germline and genes here are mouse. The missing CDR3 end, 4 residues past where the read stops, is filled in from the germline J gene. The chain combines TRBV5 with TRBJ2-7, with D unresolved. The V end was cut by 1 base, the J end by 3 bases, with 7 bases between. Per the germline V gene, CDR1 is LGHNA and CDR2 is YNLKQL (reference sequence). The CDR3 sequence is 13 residues long. CDR3 amino acids: CASSQGLVYEQYF. The part of the CDR3 DNA that was read is TGTGCCAGCAGCCAAGGCCTGGTCTAT.

The table lists this clone with many counts. The genes and germline here are from mouse. The read falls 4 residues short of the CDR3 end, and the missing part is taken from the germline J gene. This sequence joins TRBV13-2 and TRBJ2-3; 12 nucleotides match TRBD1. The junction had 1 base not matched to a gene; V was cut back by 2 bases and J by 3 bases. CDR3 length: 15 residues. CDR1 NNHNN and CDR2 SYGAGS come from the germline V gene (reference sequence). The CDR3 is CASGEGTGGAETLYF. The DNA read from the CDR3 is TGTGCCAGCGGTGAGGGGACAGGGGGCGCAGAA.

This clone occurred many times. The listed genes are named as in mouse. The CDR3 bases that were read are TGTGCCAGCAGTACAGGGGTGGCCAACGAA. Translation gives CASSTGVANE. The CDR3 as a whole reads CASSTGVANERLFF. The chain joins TRBV14 to TRBJ1-4; 7 bases fit TRBD1. The read stops 4 residues short of the end of the CDR3; the missing end is completed from the germline J gene. The CDR3 contains 14 residues. From germline, CDR1 is SGHDT and CDR2 FRDEAV. The junction had 3 bases not matched to a gene; V was cut back by 4 bases and J by 3 bases.

There are many counts of this clone. Gene names are mouse gene names. The CDR3 end lies 4 residues beyond the end of the read and is filled in from the germline J gene. The rearrangement uses TRBV1 and TRBJ2-4; D possibly corresponds to TRBD1 (6 bases). Per germline, CDR1 NSQYPW and CDR2 LRSPGD (reference sequence). The length of the CDR3 is 12 residues. CDR3: CTCSPDRNTLYF. CDR3 DNA, as far as it was read: TGCACCTGCAGTCCGGACAGAAAC.

This clone is labeled as medium-sized. The genes are named according to mouse. The sequenced fragment ends 4 residues before the CDR3 boundary, so the rest is inferred from the germline J gene. The rearrangement joins TRBV1 to TRBJ2-3; possible D gene TRBD2, 5 bases. Germline CDR1 NSQYPW, CDR2 LRSPGD (reference sequence). Trimming removed 0 bases at V and 0 bases at J, with 10 bases between. CDR3 length: 16 residues. The CDR3 bases that were read are TGCACCTGCAGTGCAGATGGCTGGGAGAGTGCAGAA. As protein: CTCSADGWESAE. The CDR3 in full is CTCSADGWESAETLYF.

This clone has a count of ten or more. Gene labels here are mouse ones. The CDR3 loop reads CASSDFDSNTEVFF. The part of the CDR3 DNA that was read is TGTGCCAGCAGTGATTTTGACAGTAACACA. The chain employs TRBV13-3 and TRBJ1-1; tentatively, D is TRBD1 (5 bases). The CDR3 end falls 4 residues outside the read, so it is completed with the germline J gene. This CDR3 is built from 14 residues. Germline CDR1 and CDR2: NNHDY and SYVADS. Trimming took off 1 base at V and 2 bases at J, with 9 bases between the two ends.

To note about this clone: The protein given in TCRdb and the translation of the DNA differ at residue 14, and the sequence presented here derives from the DNA. Germline and genes: mouse. Coverage ceases 3 residues before the CDR3 finishes, and the germline J gene fills in the end. The chain employs TRBV31 and TRBJ1-6; a weak D match, TRBD1 (6 bases). TRBJ1-6 is classed as an ORF, of uncertain function. Deletions cut 2 bases from V and 0 bases from J, with 14 bases between. Germline assignment: CDR1 GKSSPN and CDR2 SITVG. This CDR3 is 17 amino acids long. The sequenced part of the CDR3 DNA is TGTGCCTGGAGTGTCCATCCCAGGGGTTCCTATAATTCGCCC. The encoded protein is CAWSVHPRGSYNSP. The whole CDR3 sequence reads CAWSVHPRGSYNSPLYF.

Comment on this clone: Any gene name here is a mouse gene name. Coverage ceases 4 residues before the CDR3 finishes, and the germline J gene fills in the end. The J gene is TRBJ1-1, the V gene TRBV4, with D perhaps TRBD1 (5 bases). V lost 5 bases and J 4 bases, leaving 11 bases between the germline ends. The CDR3 length is 13 residues. Germline lookup yields CDR1 LGHDT and CDR2 YNNKQL (reference sequence). CDR3 in amino acids: CASSRQKTTEVFF. The CDR3 bases that were read are TGTGCCAGCAGCCGACAGAAGACCACA.

This clone was counted many times. Gene names denote mouse genes. The CDR3 extends 4 residues past the end of the read, so its final part is completed from the germline J gene. V usage is TRBV13-2 and J usage is TRBJ2-1, with TRBD2 matching over 8 bases. The CDR3 is made up of 13 amino acids. Germline V gene data show CDR1 as NNHNN and CDR2 as SYGAGS (reference sequence). With V trimmed by 5 bases and J by 6 bases, 4 bases remained unmatched. CDR3 region: CASGGGAFAEQFF. Incomplete CDR3 DNA: TGTGCCAGCGGCGGGGGGGCGTTTGCT.

This clone showed up many times. Genes here carry mouse names. The read terminates 4 residues ahead of where the CDR3 ends, so the germline J gene completes it. V gene TRBV13-1 combines with J gene TRBJ1-1, with 7 positions matching TRBD1. J lost 1 base, V lost 2 bases, and 2 bases had no gene match. Germline assignment: CDR1 NSHNY and CDR2 SYGAGN. CDR3 length: 14 amino acids. The covered CDR3 bases are TGTGCCAGCAGTGACCGGACAGGGAACACA. Its translation is CASSDRTGNT. The entire CDR3 is CASSDRTGNTEVFF.

At least ten counts were recorded for this clone. Since a far larger clone is one base different, this is likely a read error. The gene names here belong to mouse. The sequenced fragment ends 4 residues before the CDR3 boundary, so the rest is inferred from the germline J gene. At the DNA level, this CDR3 is encoded by other sequences in the same sample as well. The chain recombines TRBV13-1 with TRBJ2-1; 8 nucleotides align to TRBD1. Trimming removed 5 bases from V and 6 bases from J; junction bases left unmatched: 13. This CDR3 is 16 amino acids long. Germline V CDR1 and CDR2: NSHNY, SYGAGN. CDR3 region: CASSSSGTGGFAEQFF. The part of the CDR3 DNA that was read is TGTGCCAGCAGCTCATCCGGGACAGGCGGCTTTGCT.

Many counts were recorded for this clone. The genes and germline here are from mouse. The read ends 4 residues shy of where the CDR3 ends; the end is completed using the germline J gene. V usage is TRBV13-2 and J usage is TRBJ2-4; 7 bases are shared with TRBD2. The junction had 4 bases not matched to a gene; V was cut back by 3 bases and J by 0 bases. Germline V gene lookup returns CDR1 NNHNN and CDR2 SYGAGS (reference sequence). This CDR3 is built from 15 residues. The sequenced part of the CDR3 DNA is TGTGCCAGCGGTGGGGGGGGTCCTAGTCAAAAC. Amino acids: CASGGGGPSQN. The whole CDR3 reads CASGGGGPSQNTLYF.

This clone was observed many times. Mouse gene names and germline throughout. The sequence runs out 4 residues before the end of the CDR3; the remainder is reconstructed from the germline J gene. The V gene is TRBV13-1, the J gene TRBJ2-7; 9 nucleotides agree with TRBD1. Germline V gene data show CDR1 as NSHNY and CDR2 as SYGAGN. The trim removed 7 bases at V and 3 bases at J, leaving 5 bases unmatched. This CDR3 comprises 13 residues. The sequenced part of the CDR3 DNA is TGTGCCAGCTCGGGACAGGGATTCTAT. It translates to CASSGQGFY. The full CDR3 sequence reads CASSGQGFYEQYF.

This clone was recorded at least ten times. Gene and germline names: mouse. The CDR3 end is not reached by the read, which stops 4 residues before it; the germline J gene fills it in. Other DNA sequences of this sample code for an identical CDR3. This sequence joins TRBV31 and TRBJ1-2; 7 bases line up with TRBD1. The junction had 2 bases not matched to a gene; V was cut back by 0 bases and J by 1 base. The V gene's germline CDR1 is GKSSPN and CDR2 SITVG. The CDR3 has 14 residues. The covered CDR3 bases are TGTGCCTGGAGTCTAGACAGGGTAAACTCC. Translating gives CAWSLDRVNS. The complete CDR3 protein is CAWSLDRVNSDYTF.